The 30 T cell receptor beta chains reported below all come from one sample, sequenced in a study of blood T cell repertoires in COVID-19. Assay: immunoSEQ multiplex PCR; the TCRdb copy retains only in-frame clones and omits some. This table holds some 120,000 clones, around 89% found once. The sequencing input was peripheral blood. All receptors come from a man aged 65-85 years with active or convalescent COVID-19.

This clone was seen many times. This sequence joins TRBV6-4 and TRBJ1-1; 8 positions agree with TRBD1. V was clipped by 6 bases and J by 1 base; unmatched bases: 4. The CDR3 contains 14 residues. The V gene's germline CDR1 is MRHNA and CDR2 SNTAGT. This CDR3 reads CASRRTGWNTEAFF. The CDR3, as DNA: TGTGCCAGCAGGCGGACAGGGTGGAACACTGAAGCTTTCTTT.

Of note for this clone: The same CDR3 arises from other DNA sequences in this sample as well. The chain uses TRBV19 and TRBJ2-2, with a weak D call TRBD2 (5 bases). This CDR3 has 13 amino acids. CDR1 is LNHDA, CDR2 SQIVND, per germline (reference sequence). V lost 5 bases to trimming and J lost 5 bases, with 9 bases between them. The CDR3 sequence is CASSPRGTGELFF. The CDR3 DNA reads TGTGCCAGTAGTCCCCGAGGGACCGGGGAGCTGTTTTTT.

The chain links TRBV28 to TRBJ2-7, with 10 bases lining up with TRBD1. The CDR3 loop spans 15 amino acids. Germline CDR1 and CDR2: MDHEN and SYDVKM. After removal of 1 base from V and 4 bases from J, the junction contained 4 bases not matched to a gene. The CDR3 DNA reads TGTGCCAGCAGTTTATCCGGGACAGGGGTGTACGAGCAGTACTTC. Protein: CASSLSGTGVYEQYF.

V usage is TRBV5-5 and J usage is TRBJ1-2; tentatively, D is TRBD1 (6 bases). This CDR3 is 14 amino acids long. V gave up 4 bases and J gave up 4 bases, with 14 bases separating them. CDR1 and CDR2 from the germline V gene are SGHKS and YYEKEE (reference sequence). The CDR3 region is CASSPGGGGYGYTF. The CDR3 DNA follows: TGTGCCAGCAGCCCGGGAGGGGGGGGCTATGGCTACACCTTC.

The chain carries TRBV5-6 and TRBJ2-1; D is perhaps TRBD2 (6 bases). The CDR3 is 17 amino acids. Trimming pared 0 bases from V and 1 base from J, leaving 14 bases between. Germline V gives CDR1 SGHDT, CDR2 YYEEEE. CDR3 bases: TGTGCCAGCAGCTTGGGTAGCGGTCCTGGATCCTACAATGAGCAGTTCTTC. It encodes CASSLGSGPGSYNEQFF. The full variable domain, its missing parts supplied by reference TRBV5-6 and TRBJ2-1, is DAGVTQSPTHLIKTRGQQVTLRCSPKSGHDTVSWYQQALGQGPQFIFQYYEEEERQRGNFPDRFSGHQFPNYSSELNVNALLLGDSALYLCASSLGSGPGSYNEQFFGPGTRLTVL.

This chain connects TRBV2 to TRBJ1-1; D perhaps matches TRBD1 (6 bases). The CDR3 consists of 14 residues. Trimming stripped 7 bases from V and 5 bases from J, with 17 bases between. Germline V CDR1 and CDR2: SNHLY, FYNNEI. CDR3 protein: CASKAGQSVTEAFF. DNA of the CDR3: TGTGCCAGCAAGGCCGGACAGTCGGTTACTGAAGCTTTCTTT.

CDR3 DNA sequence: TGCGCCAGCAGCGGCCCCTCTAGCGGAGATTGGGGTGAGCAGTTCTTC. This gives the protein CASSGPSSGDWGEQFF. The gene calls are TRBV5-1 and TRBJ2-1; 7 bases map to TRBD2. V lost 4 bases and J lost 9; bases outside the gene matches: 16. The germline V gene has CDR1 SGHRS and CDR2 YFSETQ. The CDR3 loop spans 16 amino acids.

V and J are TRBV2 and TRBJ2-3; D possibly corresponds to TRBD1 (6 bases). The ends were cut back, 10 bases at V and 1 base at J, with 12 bases in the middle. This CDR3 contains 13 residues. Germline values: CDR1 SNHLY, CDR2 FYNNEI. The CDR3 spells CAIQGSGTDTQYF. The DNA for the CDR3 is TGTGCCATTCAGGGGAGTGGCACAGATACGCAGTATTTT.

The genes are TRBV3-1 (or the pseudogene TRBV3-2) and TRBJ2-3; perhaps TRBD2 as D (5 bases). CDR3 size: 14 residues. CDR1 is LGHDT and CDR2 is YNNKEL in the germline V gene (reference sequence). Between the trimmed V and J ends, which lost 1 base and 6 bases, there was a span of 11 bases. The CDR3 DNA follows: TGTGCCAGCAGCCAAGGTGGAGGATCGGATACGCAGTATTTT. This sequence encodes CASSQGGGSDTQYF.

The genes are TRBV7-9 and TRBJ2-2, with D maybe TRBD2 (5 bases). V was shortened by 3 bases and J by 8 bases, with 10 bases between the two germline ends. Per germline, CDR1 SEHNR and CDR2 FQNEAQ (reference sequence). This CDR3 is built from 13 residues. CDR3 sequence reads: CASSFEGYGELFF. The CDR3 DNA reads as TGTGCCAGCAGCTTCGAGGGTTATGGGGAGCTGTTTTTT. Supplemented by reference TRBV7-9 and TRBJ2-2, the full variable domain reads DTGVSQNPRHKITKRGQNVTFRCDPISEHNRLYWYRQTLGQGPEFLTYFQNEAQLEKSRLLSDRFSAERPKGSFSTLEIQRTEQGDSAMYLCASSFEGYGELFFGEGSRLTVL.

The chain is built from TRBV27 and TRBJ2-7; D perhaps matches TRBD2 (5 bases). CDR1 and CDR2 from the germline V gene are MNHEY and SMNVEV (reference sequence). The V end lost 6 bases, the J end lost 2 bases, and 11 bases lay between the germline ends. The CDR3 covers 13 residues. CDR3 sequence: CASRPGRAYEQYF. The DNA for the CDR3 is TGTGCCAGCAGACCTGGGAGAGCCTACGAGCAGTACTTC.

This sequence joins TRBV18 and TRBJ2-2; 10 bases align to TRBD1. The germline V gene has CDR1 KGHSH and CDR2 LQKENI. The J segment lost 2 bases and the V segment lost 1 base, leaving 4 bases of the junction unmatched. This CDR3 spans 17 amino acids. CDR3 sequence: CASSPRGTGENTGELFF. Written as DNA, the CDR3 is TGTGCCAGCTCACCACGCGGGACAGGGGAAAACACCGGGGAGCTGTTTTTT.

The genes are TRBV18 and TRBJ2-7; TRBD1 matches at 7 bases. The CDR3 covers 14 residues. CDR1 KGHSH and CDR2 LQKENI come from the germline V gene. J was trimmed by 0 bases and V by 5 bases; bases with no gene match: 4. The DNA of the CDR3 is TGTGCCAGCTCAGTCCGGGACAGCTCCTACGAGCAGTACTTC. As protein: CASSVRDSSYEQYF.

The chain carries TRBV19 and TRBJ1-4; 7 nucleotides agree with TRBD1. Germline-derived CDR1 and CDR2 are LNHDA and SQIVND (reference sequence). The CDR3 is made up of 14 amino acids. CDR3 sequence reads: CASQKRGRNEKLFF. The CDR3 region has the DNA TGTGCTTCTCAGAAGAGGGGGCGGAATGAAAAACTGTTTTTT.

V is TRBV14 and J is TRBJ2-7; weak D call: TRBD1 (6 bases). Germline CDR1 is SGHDN and CDR2 is FVKESK. The CDR3 consists of 14 residues. V lost 4 bases, J lost 4 bases, and 14 bases lay in between. CDR3 amino acids: CASSRGGGSYEQYF. The CDR3 region has the DNA TGTGCCAGCAGCCGAGGGGGTGGGTCGTACGAGCAGTACTTC.

This sequence joins TRBV28 and TRBJ2-2, with 12 bases aligning to TRBD2. Per germline, CDR1 MDHEN and CDR2 SYDVKM. J was trimmed by 1 base and V by 5 bases; bases with no gene match: 5. The CDR3 is made up of 17 amino acids. The CDR3 is CASSPLAGGLNTGELFF. Here the CDR3 DNA reads TGTGCCAGCAGTCCACTAGCGGGAGGATTGAACACCGGGGAGCTGTTTTTT.

This clone was recorded a few times. The gene calls are TRBV2 and TRBJ1-2; the match to TRBD1 covers 10 bases. The CDR3 extends over 14 amino acids. The junction had 1 base not matched to a gene; V was cut back by 3 bases and J by 3 bases. Germline V gene lookup returns CDR1 SNHLY and CDR2 FYNNEI. CDR3 protein: CASSETGGHYGYTF. As DNA, the CDR3 is TGTGCCAGCAGTGAGACAGGGGGCCACTATGGCTACACCTTC.

This rearrangement joins TRBV23-1 to TRBJ1-3; no clear D gene. TRBV23-1 is an ORF, with its function uncertain. The CDR3 covers 14 residues. In DNA form, the CDR3 reads TGCGCTAGACTCAGTGTGTGCTCTGGAAACACCATATATTTT. Translating gives CARLSVCSGNTIYF.

The chain is built from TRBV30 and TRBJ1-6; 9 positions agree with TRBD1. V trimming: 1 base; J trimming: 9 bases; junction bases outside the gene matches: 7. CDR3 size: 15 residues. Germline loops: CDR1 GTSNPN, CDR2 SVGIG (reference sequence). DNA of the CDR3: TGTGCCTGGAGTGGTGGCGGGACAGGGAGTTCACCCCTCCACTTT. Translated, it gives CAWSGGGTGSSPLHF.

J is TRBJ1-2 and V is TRBV27, with 7 positions matching TRBD1. V lost 5 bases, J lost 7 bases, and 4 bases stayed unmatched. This CDR3 contains 12 residues. CDR1 is MNHEY, CDR2 SMNVEV, per germline (reference sequence). The CDR3 loop reads CASSGYRGGYTF. The CDR3 DNA sequence: TGTGCCAGCAGTGGATACAGGGGTGGCTACACCTTC.

As to this clone: Other nucleotide sequences from this sample produce the same CDR3. This sequence joins TRBV5-1 and TRBJ2-5; D call uncertain. The germline gives CDR1 SGHRS, CDR2 YFSETQ. This CDR3 contains 12 residues. The V end lost 0 bases, the J end lost 4 bases, and 4 bases lay between the germline ends. The CDR3 nucleotides are TGCGCCAGCAGCTTGGTCGGAGAGACCCAGTACTTC. Protein sequence: CASSLVGETQYF.

The table lists this clone with a few counts. The chain is built from TRBV9 and TRBJ1-1; 7 positions match TRBD1. Germline V lookup: CDR1 SGDLS, CDR2 YYNGEE. The CDR3 loop spans 15 amino acids. Trimming took 0 bases from V and 5 from J; bases not matched to a gene: 7. CDR3 DNA: TGTGCCAGCAGCGTAGGGCAGGGGGTACAGACTGAAGCTTTCTTT. Residues: CASSVGQGVQTEAFF.

This clone has just one count. This chain connects TRBV5-1 to TRBJ2-3, with D possibly matching TRBD1 (5 bases). Germline CDR1 reads SGHRS; CDR2 reads YFSETQ. V was cut by 0 bases and J by 1 base, with 9 bases left in between. CDR3 length: 15 amino acids. The CDR3 loop reads CASSLDSQGTDTQYF. CDR3 sequence (DNA): TGCGCCAGCAGCTTGGATTCACAGGGCACAGATACGCAGTATTTT.

The chain is built from TRBV19 and TRBJ1-5; D might be TRBD1 (5 bases). V was shortened by 4 bases and J by 2 bases, with 15 bases between the two germline ends. This CDR3 is built from 16 residues. From germline, CDR1 is LNHDA and CDR2 SQIVND (reference sequence). CDR3 amino acids: CASSSIGRVRNQPQHF. For the CDR3, the DNA is TGTGCCAGTAGTAGTATAGGCAGGGTTCGCAATCAGCCCCAGCATTTT.

J is TRBJ2-3 and V is TRBV29-1; no clear D. The CDR3 sequence is 14 residues long. Germline V gene lookup returns CDR1 SQVTM and CDR2 ANQGSEA. V gave up 4 bases and J gave up 1 base, with 12 bases separating them. CDR3 DNA: TGCAGCGTTGTATCGGCGGCACGCACAGATACGCAGTATTTT. Its protein product is CSVVSAARTDTQYF.

This chain connects TRBV19 to TRBJ2-1, with D perhaps matching TRBD1 (6 bases). The CDR3 is 15 residues long. The germline V gene encodes CDR1 LNHDA and CDR2 SQIVND (reference sequence). Trimming left V 5 bases short and J 9 bases short, with 20 bases between. The CDR3 loop is CASSLGVTGASEQFF. The CDR3 region has the DNA TGTGCCAGTAGTCTGGGGGTGACAGGTGCTTCTGAGCAGTTCTTC.

The chain has TRBV7-2 and TRBJ1-5; tentatively, D is TRBD1 (5 bases). Germline V gene sequence: CDR1 SGHTA, CDR2 FQGNSA. The CDR3 has 14 residues. V lost 3 bases and J 4 bases, leaving 10 bases between the germline ends. CDR3 coding DNA: TGTGCCAGCAGCTTGGATGGGGCTAATCAGCCCCAGCATTTT. Amino acid sequence: CASSLDGANQPQHF.

The rearrangement uses TRBV11-2 and TRBJ2-3; D possibly corresponds to TRBD1 (6 bases). This CDR3 comprises 17 residues. V was cut by 0 bases and J by 5 bases, with 18 bases left in between. Germline lookup yields CDR1 SGHAT and CDR2 FQNNGV. The CDR3 DNA follows: TGTGCCAGCAGCTTAGATAAGTCTGGGACACGGGAAGATACGCAGTATTTT. Translating gives CASSLDKSGTREDTQYF.

The rearrangement joins TRBV5-1 to TRBJ1-4; 12 bases fit TRBD1. This CDR3 spans 15 amino acids. CDR1 is SGHRS and CDR2 is YFSETQ in the germline V gene. Unmatched junction bases numbered 6, after V lost 4 bases and J lost 8 bases. DNA of the CDR3: TGCGCCAGCAGCCGGGACAGGGGGCGCGGGGAAAAACTGTTTTTT. Amino acid sequence: CASSRDRGRGEKLFF.

The V and J genes are TRBV4-2 and TRBJ2-1, with 10 positions matching TRBD2. The trim removed 1 base at V and 4 bases at J, leaving 4 bases unmatched. This CDR3 has 16 residues. Germline lookup yields CDR1 LGHNA and CDR2 YNFKEQ. This CDR3 is CASSQAILAGYNEQFF. CDR3 bases: TGTGCCAGCAGCCAAGCAATACTAGCGGGATACAATGAGCAGTTCTTC.